Ten or more counts support the clone carrying this T cell receptor beta chain. Library construction for TCR beta used iRepertoire HTBI primers and Arm-PCR of CDR3 regions. The authors' processing: Across all samples, about 59 TRBV segments and 14 TRBJ segments were identified. TCRdb independently ran MiXCR on the multiplex PCR reads; one entry per CDR3 protein. TCRdb's processing, not the study's, gives the V and J calls here. Counted here are roughly 450,000 distinct CDR3 sequences, 22% occurring once; the ten biggest clones make up less than 15%. This entry comes from a study of regulatory T cells in long-lasting Graves disease. The time point is: persistent/refractory GD, antithyroid drugs over 5 years with positive TRAb. TCR sequences were obtained from RNA taken from PBMCs. The CDR3 runs to 19 residues. CDR1 SNHLY and CDR2 FYNNEI come from the germline V gene. The V and J ends lost 3 bases and 6 bases, in that order; junction bases with no gene match: 11.

This material consisted of peripheral blood mononuclear cells (PBMCs), taken when the disease was refractory, from a patient treated with antithyroid drugs. The chain has TRBV2 and TRBJ2-4; 16 positions agree with TRBD2. The receptor's source is a female donor with Graves disease. The CDR3 sequence is CASSDLSGLAGGRVNIQYF. CDR3 DNA sequence: TGTGCCAGCAGTGATTTATCGGGACTAGCGGGGGGGCGTGTAAACATTCAGTACTTC.